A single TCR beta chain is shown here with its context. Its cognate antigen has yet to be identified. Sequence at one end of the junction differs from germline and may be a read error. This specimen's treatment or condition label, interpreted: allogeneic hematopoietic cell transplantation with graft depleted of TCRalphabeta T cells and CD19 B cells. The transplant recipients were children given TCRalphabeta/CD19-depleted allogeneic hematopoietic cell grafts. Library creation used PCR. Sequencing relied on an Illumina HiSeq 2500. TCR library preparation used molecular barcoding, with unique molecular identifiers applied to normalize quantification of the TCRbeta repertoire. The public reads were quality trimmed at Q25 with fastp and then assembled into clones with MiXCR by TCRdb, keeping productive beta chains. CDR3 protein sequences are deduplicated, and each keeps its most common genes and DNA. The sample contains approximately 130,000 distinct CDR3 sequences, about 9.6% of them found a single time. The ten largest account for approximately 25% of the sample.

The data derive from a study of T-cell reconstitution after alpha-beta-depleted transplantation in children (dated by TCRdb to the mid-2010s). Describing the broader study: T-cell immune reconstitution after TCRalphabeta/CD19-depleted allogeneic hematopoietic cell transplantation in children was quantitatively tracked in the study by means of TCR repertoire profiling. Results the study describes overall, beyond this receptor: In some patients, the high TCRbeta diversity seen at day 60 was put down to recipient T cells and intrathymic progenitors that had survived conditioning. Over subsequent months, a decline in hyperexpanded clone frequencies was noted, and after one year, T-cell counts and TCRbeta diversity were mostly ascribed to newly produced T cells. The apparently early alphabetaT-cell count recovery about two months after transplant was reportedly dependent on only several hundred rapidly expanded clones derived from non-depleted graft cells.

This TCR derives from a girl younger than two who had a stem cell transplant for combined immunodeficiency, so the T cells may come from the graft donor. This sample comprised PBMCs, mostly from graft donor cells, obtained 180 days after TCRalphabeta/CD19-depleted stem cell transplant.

The CDR3 has the sequence CASSQSRTSGNYNDQFF. The DNA reads as follows: TGCGCCAGCAGCCAATCCCGGACTAGCGGGAACTACAATGACCAGTTCTTC. The chain is made from TRBV4-3 and TRBJ2-1; 12 bases in between match TRBD2. Including cysteine and phenylalanine, the CDR3 has 17 amino acids. Just the 51-base CDR3 DNA is kept, in frame starting at base 1. The germline V gene encodes CDR1 LGHNA and CDR2 YSLEER.